Listed below are T cell receptor beta chains from one sample, sequenced in a study of response to subunit inactivated influenza vaccine. MiXCR, run by TCRdb on the RT-PCR reads, gives a single entry per CDR3 protein. The sample shows more than 450,000 distinct CDR3 sequences, 11% of them seen only once. These same data were also listed under a study on T cells expressing NK-cell markers.

This specimen was PBMCs from blood, taken on the day of vaccination. These receptors were collected from a man between 50 and 59 years old who received an inactivated influenza vaccine. Each CDR3 is given with its conserved first and last residue. A D gene is named only where the DNA matches it firmly. Clone size is given for some rows only: seen once, a few or many times, or a class if the clone is expanded.

few	TRBV30	TRBJ1-6	NA	CAWSATENSPLRF	TGTGCCTGGAGCGCGACGGAAAATTCACCCCTCCGCTTT
few	TRBV7-3	TRBJ2-7	TRBD2	CAKSHGTRTSSYEQYF	TGTGCCAAGTCCCACGGAACAAGGACTAGTTCCTACGAGCAGTACTTC
few	TRBV9	TRBJ2-7	NA	CASSVGGPGAYEQYF	TGTGCCAGCAGCGTAGGCGGGCCGGGGGCCTACGAGCAGTACTTC
many	TRBV4-3	TRBJ2-1	NA	CASSQDAGLAEQFF	TGCGCCAGCAGCCAAGATGCGGGGCTCGCTGAGCAGTTCTTC
NA	TRBV4-1	TRBJ1-5	NA	CASSQDGGLSAPQHF	TGCGCCAGCAGCCAAGATGGGGGCTTGAGCGCGCCCCAGCATTTT
NA	TRBV3-1	TRBJ2-6	TRBD1	CASSPNPGTGTGANVLTF	TGTGCCAGCAGCCCCAATCCCGGGACAGGGACTGGGGCCAACGTCCTGACTTTC
few	TRBV20-1	TRBJ2-1	TRBD2	CSARDLAGGVDEQFF	TGCAGTGCTAGAGATCTTGCGGGAGGGGTCGATGAGCAGTTCTTC
many	TRBV20-1	TRBJ2-1	NA	CSVRDTNNEQFF	TGCAGTGTTCGGGACACTAACAATGAGCAGTTCTTC
many	TRBV28	TRBJ2-7	TRBD1	CASRTGAVLYEQYF	TGTGCCAGCAGGACAGGGGCTGTCCTATACGAGCAGTACTTC
few	TRBV20-1	TRBJ2-3	NA	CSARNHYGDTQYF	TGCAGTGCTAGAAATCATTACGGAGATACGCAGTATTTT
many	TRBV20-1	TRBJ2-7	NA	CSALGGTNSYEQYF	TGCAGTGCTTTAGGCGGGACCAACTCCTACGAGCAGTACTTC